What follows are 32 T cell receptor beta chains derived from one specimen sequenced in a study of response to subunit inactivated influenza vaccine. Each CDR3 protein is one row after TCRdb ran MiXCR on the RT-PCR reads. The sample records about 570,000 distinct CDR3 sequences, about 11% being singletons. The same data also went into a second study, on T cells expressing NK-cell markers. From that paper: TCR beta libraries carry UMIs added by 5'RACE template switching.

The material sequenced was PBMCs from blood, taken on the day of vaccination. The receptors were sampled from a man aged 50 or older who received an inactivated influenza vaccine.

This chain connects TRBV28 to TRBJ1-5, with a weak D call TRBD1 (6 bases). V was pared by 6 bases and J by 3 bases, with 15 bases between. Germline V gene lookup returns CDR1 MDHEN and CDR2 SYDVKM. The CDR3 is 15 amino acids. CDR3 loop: CASSPATGNNQPQHF. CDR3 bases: TGTGCCAGCAGCCCTGCAACAGGGAACAATCAGCCCCAGCATTTT.

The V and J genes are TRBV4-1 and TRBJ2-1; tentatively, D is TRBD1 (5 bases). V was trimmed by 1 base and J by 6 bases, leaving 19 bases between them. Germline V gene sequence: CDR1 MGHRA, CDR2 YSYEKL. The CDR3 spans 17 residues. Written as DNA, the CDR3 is TGCGCCAGCAGCCAAGTCGCGACAGTTCCCCCTGTCAATGAGCAGTTCTTC. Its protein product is CASSQVATVPPVNEQFF.

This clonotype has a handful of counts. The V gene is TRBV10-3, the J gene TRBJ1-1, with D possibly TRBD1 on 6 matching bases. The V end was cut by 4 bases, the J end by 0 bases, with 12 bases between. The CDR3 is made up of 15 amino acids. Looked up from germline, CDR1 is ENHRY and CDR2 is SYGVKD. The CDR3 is CAISGASGVNTEAFF. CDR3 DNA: TGTGCCATCAGTGGAGCCTCAGGGGTGAACACTGAAGCTTTCTTT.

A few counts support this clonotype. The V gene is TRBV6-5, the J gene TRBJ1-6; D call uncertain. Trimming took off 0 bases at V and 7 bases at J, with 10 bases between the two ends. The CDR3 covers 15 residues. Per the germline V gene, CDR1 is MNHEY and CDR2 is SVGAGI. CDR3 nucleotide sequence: TGTGCCAGCAGTTACTCCGGGAGTAAAAATTCACCCCTCCACTTT. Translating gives CASSYSGSKNSPLHF.

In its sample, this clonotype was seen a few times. Here the CDR3 reads CSAKSGAGSYEQYF. The CDR3 DNA sequence: TGCAGTGCAAAAAGCGGGGCGGGGTCGTACGAGCAGTACTTC. The chain joins TRBV20-1 to TRBJ2-7, with 7 bases that match TRBD2. V gave up 6 bases and J gave up 4 bases; unmatched junction bases: 12. Germline V gene sequence: CDR1 DFQATT, CDR2 SNEGSKA (reference sequence). CDR3 size: 14 residues.

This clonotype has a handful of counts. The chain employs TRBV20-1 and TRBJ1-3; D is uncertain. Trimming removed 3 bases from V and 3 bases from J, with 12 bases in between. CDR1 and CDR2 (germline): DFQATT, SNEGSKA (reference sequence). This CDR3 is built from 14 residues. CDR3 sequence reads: CSASPDLNGNTIYF. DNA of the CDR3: TGCAGTGCTAGCCCGGACCTTAATGGAAACACCATATATTTT.

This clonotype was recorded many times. CDR3 amino acids: CASSLGTGGDTQYF. CDR3 bases: TGCGCCAGCAGCTTAGGGACAGGAGGGGATACGCAGTATTTT. V gene TRBV5-1 combines with J gene TRBJ2-3; 8 bases are shared with TRBD1. CDR3 length: 14 residues. The ends lost 2 bases at V and 6 bases at J; junction bases unmatched: 5. Per germline, CDR1 SGHRS and CDR2 YFSETQ.

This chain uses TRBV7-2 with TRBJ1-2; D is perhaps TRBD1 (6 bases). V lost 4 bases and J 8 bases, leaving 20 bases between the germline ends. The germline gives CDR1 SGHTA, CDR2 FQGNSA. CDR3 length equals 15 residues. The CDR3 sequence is CASSWDTGRSGGYTF. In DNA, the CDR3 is TGTGCCAGCAGCTGGGACACCGGTCGAAGTGGGGGCTACACCTTC.

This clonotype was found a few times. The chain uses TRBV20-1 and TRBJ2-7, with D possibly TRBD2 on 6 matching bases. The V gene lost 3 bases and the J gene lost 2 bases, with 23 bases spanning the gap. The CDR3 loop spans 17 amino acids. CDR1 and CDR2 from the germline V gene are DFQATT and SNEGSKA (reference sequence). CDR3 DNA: TGCAGTGCTAGTCTTCCCGGGACTTCCACTGCCGCCTACGAGCAGTACTTC. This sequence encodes CSASLPGTSTAAYEQYF.

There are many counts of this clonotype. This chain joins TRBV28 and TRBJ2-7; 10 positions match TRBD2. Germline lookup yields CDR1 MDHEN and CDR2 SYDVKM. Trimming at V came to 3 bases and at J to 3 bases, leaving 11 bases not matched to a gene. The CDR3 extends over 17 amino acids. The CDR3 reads CASSFELAGVGDYEQYF. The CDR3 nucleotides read TGTGCCAGCAGTTTTGAGCTAGCGGGAGTTGGAGACTACGAGCAGTACTTC. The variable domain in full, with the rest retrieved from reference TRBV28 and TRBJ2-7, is DVKVTQSSRYLVKRTGEKVFLECVQDMDHENMFWYRQDPGLGLRLIYFSYDVKMKEKGDIPEGYSVSREKKERFSLILESASTNQTSMYLCASSFELAGVGDYEQYFGPGTRLTVT.

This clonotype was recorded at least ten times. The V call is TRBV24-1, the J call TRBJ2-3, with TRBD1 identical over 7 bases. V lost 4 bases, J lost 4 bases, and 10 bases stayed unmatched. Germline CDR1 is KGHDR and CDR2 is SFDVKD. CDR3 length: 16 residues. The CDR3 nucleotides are TGTGCCACCAGTGACAGATACAGGGGTTCCCCAGATACGCAGTATTTT. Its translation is CATSDRYRGSPDTQYF.

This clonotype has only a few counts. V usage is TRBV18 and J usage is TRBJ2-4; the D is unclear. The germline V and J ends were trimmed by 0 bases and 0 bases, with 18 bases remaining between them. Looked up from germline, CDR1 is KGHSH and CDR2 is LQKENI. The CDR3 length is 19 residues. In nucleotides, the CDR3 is TGTGCCAGCTCACCACCGGCCAGGTTGGGCGATCTAGCCAAAAACATTCAGTACTTC. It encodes CASSPPARLGDLAKNIQYF.

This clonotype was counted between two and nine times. The CDR3 sequence is CASSLIRGSYEQYF. DNA of the CDR3: TGTGCCAGCAGCTTAATACGGGGGTCCTACGAGCAGTACTTC. The J gene is TRBJ2-7, the V gene TRBV7-2; D may be TRBD2 (6 bases). V was shortened by 2 bases and J by 1 base, with 9 bases between the two germline ends. The CDR3 length is 14 residues. Germline CDR1 reads SGHTA; CDR2 reads FQGNSA.

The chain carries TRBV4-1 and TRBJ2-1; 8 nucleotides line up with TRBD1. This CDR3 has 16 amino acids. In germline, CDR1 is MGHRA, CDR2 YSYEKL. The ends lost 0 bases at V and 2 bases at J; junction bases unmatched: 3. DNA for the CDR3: TGCGCCAGCAGCCAAGACCCGGGACAGGCCTACAATGAGCAGTTCTTC. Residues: CASSQDPGQAYNEQFF.

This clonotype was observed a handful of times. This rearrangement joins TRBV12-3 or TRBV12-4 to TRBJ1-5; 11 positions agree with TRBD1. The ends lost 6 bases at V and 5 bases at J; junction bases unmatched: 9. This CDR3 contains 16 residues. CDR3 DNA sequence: TGTGCCAGCAGCAACAGGACAGGGGGCTTCGATCAGCCCCAGCATTTT. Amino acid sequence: CASSNRTGGFDQPQHF.

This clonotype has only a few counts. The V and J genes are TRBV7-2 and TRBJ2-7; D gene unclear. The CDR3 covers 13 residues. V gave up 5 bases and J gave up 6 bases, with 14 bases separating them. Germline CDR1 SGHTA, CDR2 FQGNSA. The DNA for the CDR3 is TGTGCCAGCAGCCAATATATCCGAGGCGAGCAGTACTTC. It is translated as CASSQYIRGEQYF.

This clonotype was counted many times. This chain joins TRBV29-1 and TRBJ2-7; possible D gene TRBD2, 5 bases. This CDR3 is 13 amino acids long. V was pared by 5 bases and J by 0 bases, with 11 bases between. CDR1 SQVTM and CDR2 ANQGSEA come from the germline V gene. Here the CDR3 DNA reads TGCAGCGTTCGGGAAACCCTCTCCTACGAGCAGTACTTC. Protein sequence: CSVRETLSYEQYF.

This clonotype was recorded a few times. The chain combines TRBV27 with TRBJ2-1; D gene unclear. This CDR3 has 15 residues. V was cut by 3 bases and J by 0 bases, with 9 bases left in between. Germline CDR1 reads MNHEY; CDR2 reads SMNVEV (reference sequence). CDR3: CASSFSMSSYNEQFF. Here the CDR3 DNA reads TGTGCCAGCAGTTTCTCCATGAGCTCCTACAATGAGCAGTTCTTC.

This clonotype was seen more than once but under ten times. In nucleotides, the CDR3 is TGTGCCACCAGTGATGCCGGGACTAGCGGGAACACCGGGGAGCTGTTTTTT. This encodes CATSDAGTSGNTGELFF. The gene calls are TRBV24-1 and TRBJ2-2; 11 bases fit TRBD2. V lost 3 bases and J lost 1; bases outside the gene matches: 3. The CDR3 consists of 17 residues. From germline, CDR1 is KGHDR and CDR2 SFDVKD.

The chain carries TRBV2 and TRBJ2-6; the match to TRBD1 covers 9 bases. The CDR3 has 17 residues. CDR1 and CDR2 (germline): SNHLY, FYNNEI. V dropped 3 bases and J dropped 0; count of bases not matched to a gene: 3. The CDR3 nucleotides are TGTGCCAGCAGTGATGGGACAGGGCTCTCTGGGGCCAACGTCCTGACTTTC. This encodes CASSDGTGLSGANVLTF.

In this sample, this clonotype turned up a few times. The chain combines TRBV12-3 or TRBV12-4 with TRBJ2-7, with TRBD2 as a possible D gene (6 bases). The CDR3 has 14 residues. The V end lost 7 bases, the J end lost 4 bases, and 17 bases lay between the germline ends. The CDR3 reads CASTRRRDGYEQYF. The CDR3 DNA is TGTGCCAGCACCCGGCGGAGGGACGGATACGAGCAGTACTTC.

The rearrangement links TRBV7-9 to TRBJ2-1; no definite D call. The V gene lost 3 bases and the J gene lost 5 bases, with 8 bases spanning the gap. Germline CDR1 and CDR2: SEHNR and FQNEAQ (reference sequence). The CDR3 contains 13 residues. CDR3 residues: CASSLSADNEQFF. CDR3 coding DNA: TGTGCCAGCAGCTTGTCGGCAGACAATGAGCAGTTCTTC.

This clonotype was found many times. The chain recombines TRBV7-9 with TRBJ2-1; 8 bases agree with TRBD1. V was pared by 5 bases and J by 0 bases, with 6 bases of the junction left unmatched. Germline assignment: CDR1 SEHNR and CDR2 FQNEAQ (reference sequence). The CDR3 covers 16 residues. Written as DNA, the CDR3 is TGTGCCAGCAGCCCGCGACAGGGGCGCTCCTACAATGAGCAGTTCTTC. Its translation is CASSPRQGRSYNEQFF.

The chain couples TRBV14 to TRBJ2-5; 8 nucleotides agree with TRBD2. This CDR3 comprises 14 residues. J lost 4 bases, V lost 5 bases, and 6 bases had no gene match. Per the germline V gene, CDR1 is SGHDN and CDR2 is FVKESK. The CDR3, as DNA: TGTGCCAGCAGCTTACGGACTAGCAGAGAGACCCAGTACTTC. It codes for CASSLRTSRETQYF. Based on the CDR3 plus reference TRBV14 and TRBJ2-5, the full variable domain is EAGVTQFPSHSVIEKGQTVTLRCDPISGHDNLYWYRRVMGKEIKFLLHFVKESKQDESGMPNNRFLAERTGGTYSTLKVQPAELEDSGVYFCASSLRTSRETQYFGPGTRLLVL.

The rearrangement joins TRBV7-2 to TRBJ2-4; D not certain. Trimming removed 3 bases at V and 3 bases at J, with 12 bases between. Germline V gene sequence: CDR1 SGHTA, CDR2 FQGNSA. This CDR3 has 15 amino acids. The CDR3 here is CASSLERLGKNIQYF. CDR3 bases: TGTGCCAGCAGCTTGGAGCGCCTGGGCAAAAACATTCAGTACTTC.

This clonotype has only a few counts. The CDR3 DNA reads as TGTGCCAGCAGCGCCGGCGGGACATTTGGCTACACCTTC. Amino acids: CASSAGGTFGYTF. V gene TRBV9 combines with J gene TRBJ1-2, with D possibly being TRBD1 (6 bases). The CDR3 contains 13 residues. Deletions cut 3 bases from V and 7 bases from J, with 13 bases between. Germline CDR1 and CDR2: SGDLS and YYNGEE.

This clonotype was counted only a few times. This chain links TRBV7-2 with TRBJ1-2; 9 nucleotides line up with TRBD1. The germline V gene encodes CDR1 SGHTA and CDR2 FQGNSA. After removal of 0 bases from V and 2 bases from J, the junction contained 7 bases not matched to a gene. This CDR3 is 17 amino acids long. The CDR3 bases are TGTGCCAGCAGCTTAGCGGCTGGGACAGGGTACAACTATGGCTACACCTTC. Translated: CASSLAAGTGYNYGYTF. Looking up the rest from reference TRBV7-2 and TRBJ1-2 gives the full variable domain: GAGVSQSPSNKVTEKGKDVELRCDPISGHTALYWYRQSLGQGLEFLIYFQGNSAPDKSGLPSDRFSAERTGGSVSTLTIQRTQQEDSAVYLCASSLAAGTGYNYGYTFGSGTRLTVV.

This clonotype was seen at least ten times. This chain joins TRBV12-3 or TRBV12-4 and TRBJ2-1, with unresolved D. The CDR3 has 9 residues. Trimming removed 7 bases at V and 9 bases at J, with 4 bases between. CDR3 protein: CASTLEQFF. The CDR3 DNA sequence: TGTGCCAGCACCCTTGAGCAGTTCTTC.

The CDR3 protein is CASSSDRVSAEQYF. CDR3 bases: TGTGCCAGTAGTTCGGACAGGGTTTCGGCCGAGCAGTACTTC. V is TRBV19 and J is TRBJ2-7, with 8 nucleotides matching TRBD1. The CDR3 spans 14 residues. CDR1 and CDR2 from the germline V gene are LNHDA and SQIVND (reference sequence). V trimming: 5 bases; J trimming: 6 bases; junction bases outside the gene matches: 9.

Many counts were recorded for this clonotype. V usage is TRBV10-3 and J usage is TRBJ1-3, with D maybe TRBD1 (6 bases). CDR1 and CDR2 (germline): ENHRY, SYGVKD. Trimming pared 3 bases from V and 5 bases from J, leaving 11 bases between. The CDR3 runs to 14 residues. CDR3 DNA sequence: TGTGCCATCAGTGATGGGGGGCTGAGAAACACCATATATTTT. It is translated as CAISDGGLRNTIYF.

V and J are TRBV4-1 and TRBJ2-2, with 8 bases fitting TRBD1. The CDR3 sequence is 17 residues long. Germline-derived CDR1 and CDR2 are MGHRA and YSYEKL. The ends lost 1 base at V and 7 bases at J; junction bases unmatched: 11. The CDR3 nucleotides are TGCGCCAGCAGCCAAGGCTCAGTCAGGGGGCGTATCGGGGAGCTGTTTTTT. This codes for CASSQGSVRGRIGELFF.

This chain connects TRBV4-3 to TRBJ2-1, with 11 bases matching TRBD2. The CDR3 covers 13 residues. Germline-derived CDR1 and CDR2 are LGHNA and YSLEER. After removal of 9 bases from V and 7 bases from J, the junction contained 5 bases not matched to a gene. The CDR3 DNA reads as TGCGCCAGATTTTCTAGCGGGGGGAATGAGCAGTTCTTC. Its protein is CARFSSGGNEQFF.